The 8 T cell receptor beta chains below come from one sample, sequenced in a study of control samples from healthy donors and cancer patients. Profiling relied on immunoSEQ multiplex PCR, and the TCRdb table lists in-frame clones only, not all of them. Among about 150,000 clones listed, roughly 93% were seen once. Sequencing input: blood. All receptors come from a man in his late teens or twenties in good health.

A few counts support this clone. This rearrangement joins TRBV21-1 to TRBJ2-7; TRBD2 was called by the table and not checked on the DNA. TRBV21-1 is tagged as a pseudogene. The CDR3 is 13 amino acids. The CDR3 is CAKGLAAPFEQYF. The CDR3 DNA reads TGTGCCAAGGGACTAGCGGCCCCCTTCGAGCAGTACTTC.

The rearrangement links TRBV24-1 to TRBJ2-3; the match to TRBD1 covers 7 bases. Germline lookup yields CDR1 KGHDR and CDR2 SFDVKD. The CDR3 is 15 residues long. Germline trimming cut 8 bases from V and 0 bases from J; bases unmatched to any gene: 7. In DNA, the CDR3 is TGTGCCACCAAGGGGACAGCGCTTAGCACAGATACGCAGTATTTT. Translation gives CATKGTALSTDTQYF.

The chain carries TRBV19 and TRBJ1-1; maybe TRBD1 (5 bases). V lost 3 bases, J lost 0 bases, and 14 bases lay in between. The V gene's germline CDR1 is LNHDA and CDR2 SQIVND (reference sequence). The CDR3 is 16 residues long. CDR3 DNA: TGTGCCAGTAGTATCTTTACAGGAGTCATGAACACTGAAGCTTTCTTT. Amino acids: CASSIFTGVMNTEAFF.

V is TRBV3-1 (or the pseudogene TRBV3-2) and J is TRBJ2-6; no definite D call. Germline V gives CDR1 LGHDT, CDR2 YNNKEL (reference sequence). The length of the CDR3 is 13 residues. V gave up 1 base and J gave up 5 bases, with 3 bases separating them. CDR3 sequence reads: CASSQVRANVLTF. The CDR3 DNA reads as TGTGCCAGCAGCCAAGTACGGGCCAACGTCCTGACTTTC.

The chain recombines TRBV4-1 with TRBJ2-7; 8 nucleotides agree with TRBD2. V was clipped by 4 bases and J by 4 bases; unmatched bases: 9. The CDR3 is 15 residues long. Germline loops: CDR1 MGHRA, CDR2 YSYEKL. The CDR3 sequence: CASSPRAGGAYEQYF. CDR3 nucleotides: TGCGCCAGCAGCCCACGGGCGGGGGGCGCTTACGAGCAGTACTTC.

The rearrangement joins TRBV7-2 to TRBJ2-3, with 10 positions matching TRBD1. Germline CDR1 reads SGHTA; CDR2 reads FQGNSA. Trimming took 5 bases from V and 6 from J; bases not matched to a gene: 8. This CDR3 is built from 15 residues. In DNA form, the CDR3 reads TGTGCCAGCAGCGACCGGACAGGGGGTAGGGATACGCAGTATTTT. Protein sequence: CASSDRTGGRDTQYF.

This chain uses TRBV19 with TRBJ2-1; D gene ambiguous. The CDR3 is 17 amino acids. Per germline, CDR1 LNHDA and CDR2 SQIVND (reference sequence). V was cut by 5 bases and J by 2 bases, with 19 bases left in between. CDR3 sequence (DNA): TGTGCCAGTAGTGGGAAAAGTGCGAGGCCAACCTACAATGAGCAGTTCTTC. It translates to CASSGKSARPTYNEQFF.

The J gene is TRBJ2-1, the V gene TRBV6-2 or TRBV6-3, with TRBD2 matching 9 bases. V shed 4 bases, J shed 6 bases, and the junction held 7 bases outside the gene matches. CDR3 length: 15 residues. CDR1 MNHEY and CDR2 SVGEGT come from the germline V gene. The CDR3 DNA follows: TGTGCCAGCAGTTTAGCGGGAGAGGCAGGCAATGAGCAGTTCTTC. The encoded protein is CASSLAGEAGNEQFF.